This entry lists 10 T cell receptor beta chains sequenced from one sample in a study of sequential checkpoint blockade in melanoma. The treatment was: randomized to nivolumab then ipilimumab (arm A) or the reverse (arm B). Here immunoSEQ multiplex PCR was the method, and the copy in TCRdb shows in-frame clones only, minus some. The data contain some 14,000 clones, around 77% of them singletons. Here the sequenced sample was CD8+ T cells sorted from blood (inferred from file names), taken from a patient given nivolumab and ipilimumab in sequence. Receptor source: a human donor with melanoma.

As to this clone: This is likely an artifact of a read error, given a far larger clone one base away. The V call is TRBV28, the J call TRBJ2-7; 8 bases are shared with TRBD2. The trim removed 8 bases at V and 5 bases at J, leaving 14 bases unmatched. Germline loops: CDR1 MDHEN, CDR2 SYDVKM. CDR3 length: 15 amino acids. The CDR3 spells CASGFRSGSGNEQYF. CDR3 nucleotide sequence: TGTGCCAGCGGCTTCCGGAGCGGGAGTGGGAACGAGCAGTACTTC.

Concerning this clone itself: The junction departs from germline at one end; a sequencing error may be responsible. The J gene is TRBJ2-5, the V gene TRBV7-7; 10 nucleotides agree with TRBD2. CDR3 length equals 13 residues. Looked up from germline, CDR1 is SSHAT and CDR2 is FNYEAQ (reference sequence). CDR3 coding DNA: TGTGCTAGCAGCTGGACTAGCGGAGAGACCCAGTACTTC. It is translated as CASSWTSGETQYF. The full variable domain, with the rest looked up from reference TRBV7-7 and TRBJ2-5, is GAGVSQSPRYKVTKRGQDVTLRCDPISSHATLYWYQQALGQGPEFLTYFNYEAQPDKSGLPSDRFSAERPEGSISTLTIQRTEQRDSAMYRCASSWTSGETQYFGPGTRLLVL.

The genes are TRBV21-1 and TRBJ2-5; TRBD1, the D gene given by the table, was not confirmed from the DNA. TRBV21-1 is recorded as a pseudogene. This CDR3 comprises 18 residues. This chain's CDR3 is CASSKSRSRDRNQETQYF. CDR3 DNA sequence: TGTGCCAGCAGCAAATCCCGTTCGCGGGACAGGAACCAAGAGACCCAGTACTTC.

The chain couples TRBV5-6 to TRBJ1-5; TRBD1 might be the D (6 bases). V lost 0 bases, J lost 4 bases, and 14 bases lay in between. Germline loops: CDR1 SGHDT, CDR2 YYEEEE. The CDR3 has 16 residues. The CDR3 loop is CASSLAGGGRNQPQHF. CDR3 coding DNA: TGTGCCAGCAGCTTGGCCGGGGGGGGCAGGAATCAGCCCCAGCATTTT.

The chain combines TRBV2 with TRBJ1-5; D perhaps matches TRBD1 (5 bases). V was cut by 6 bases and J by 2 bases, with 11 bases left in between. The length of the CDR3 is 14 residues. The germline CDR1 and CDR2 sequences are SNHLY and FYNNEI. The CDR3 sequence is CASSEGGGNQPQHF. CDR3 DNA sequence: TGTGCCAGCAGCGAGGGAGGGGGCAATCAGCCCCAGCATTTT.

CDR3 nucleotide sequence: TGTGCCAGCAGTTTTGGTCAGTTTGACACTGAAGCTTTCTTT. It yields the protein CASSFGQFDTEAFF. V and J are TRBV27 and TRBJ1-1; D not resolved. V was shortened by 3 bases and J by 3 bases, with 11 bases between the two germline ends. The CDR3 length is 14 residues. Per the germline V gene, CDR1 is MNHEY and CDR2 is SMNVEV (reference sequence).

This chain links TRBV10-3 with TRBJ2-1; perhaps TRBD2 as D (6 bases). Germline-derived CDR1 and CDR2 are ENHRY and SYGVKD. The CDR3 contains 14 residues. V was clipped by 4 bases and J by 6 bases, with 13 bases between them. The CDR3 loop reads CAISADRDFNEQFF. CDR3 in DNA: TGTGCCATCAGTGCGGACCGGGACTTCAATGAGCAGTTCTTC.

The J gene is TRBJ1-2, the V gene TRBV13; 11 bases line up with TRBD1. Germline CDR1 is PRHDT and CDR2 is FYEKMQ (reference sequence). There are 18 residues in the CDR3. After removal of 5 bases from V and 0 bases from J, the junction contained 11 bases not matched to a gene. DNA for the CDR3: TGTGCCAGCAGCGAAGGGACAGGGGGGTTCCGAGCTAACTATGGCTACACCTTC. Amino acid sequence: CASSEGTGGFRANYGYTF.

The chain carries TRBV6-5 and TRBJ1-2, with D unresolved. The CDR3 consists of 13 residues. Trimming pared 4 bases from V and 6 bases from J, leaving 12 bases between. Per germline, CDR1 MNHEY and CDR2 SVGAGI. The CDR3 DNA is TGTGCCAGCAGTTCCAGCGAGAGTGATGGCTACACCTTC. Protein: CASSSSESDGYTF.

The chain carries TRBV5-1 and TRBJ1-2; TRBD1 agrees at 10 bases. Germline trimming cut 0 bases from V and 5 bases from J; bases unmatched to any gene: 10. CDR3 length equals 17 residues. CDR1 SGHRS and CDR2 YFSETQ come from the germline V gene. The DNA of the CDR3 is TGCGCCAGCAGCTTGGGACCAGGACAGGGGGATCTTTATGGCTACACCTTC. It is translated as CASSLGPGQGDLYGYTF. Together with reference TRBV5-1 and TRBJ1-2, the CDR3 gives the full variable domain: KAGVTQTPRYLIKTRGQQVTLSCSPISGHRSVSWYQQTPGQGLQFLFEYFSETQRNKGNFPGRFSGRQFSNSRSEMNVSTLELGDSALYLCASSLGPGQGDLYGYTFGSGTRLTVV.